What follows are 21 T cell receptor beta chains derived from one specimen sequenced in a study of shared clonotypes between healthy human individuals. Here immunoSEQ multiplex PCR was the method, and the copy in TCRdb shows in-frame clones only, minus some. The table lists about 2,100,000 clones, 85% to 95% of them singletons. CD45RO-negative, CCR7-selected cells formed the naive CD8 fraction, which excluded terminally differentiated effector memory CD45RA+ cells. The sequenced sample was naive CD8+ T cells from PBMCs. These TCRs come from a man younger than 35 in good health. Some clones in this sample may be carry-over from other donors' samples.

This clone showed up just a few times. V and J are TRBV7-3 and TRBJ2-2; D is uncertain. The germline V gene encodes CDR1 SGHTA and CDR2 FQGTGA. V lost 3 bases and J lost 3, with 14 bases in between. The CDR3 runs to 16 residues. The CDR3 loop is CASSFSARWDTGELFF. CDR3 in DNA: TGTGCCAGCAGCTTCTCGGCTAGATGGGACACCGGGGAGCTGTTTTTT.

The gene calls are TRBV6-1 and TRBJ2-7; a weak D match, TRBD2 (6 bases). V was shortened by 8 bases and J by 0 bases, with 17 bases between the two germline ends. Per germline, CDR1 MNHNS and CDR2 SASEGT. The CDR3 loop spans 15 amino acids. DNA for the CDR3: TGTGCCAGCTCCACGGCAATCGGGAGCTCCTACGAGCAGTACTTC. Translating gives CASSTAIGSSYEQYF.

This clone was detected once. V and J are TRBV28 and TRBJ2-3; D uncertain. The CDR3 has 14 amino acids. Germline values: CDR1 MDHEN, CDR2 SYDVKM. Trimming cost V 5 bases and J 1 base, with 10 bases left between them. The chain's CDR3 is CASSGLVGTDTQYF. Written as DNA, the CDR3 is TGTGCCAGCAGTGGCCTTGTGGGCACAGATACGCAGTATTTT.

V usage is TRBV6-1 and J usage is TRBJ2-1; D possibly corresponds to TRBD2 (6 bases). V was shortened by 7 bases and J by 4 bases, with 11 bases between the two germline ends. CDR1 and CDR2 (germline): MNHNS, SASEGT. This CDR3 has 13 amino acids. The CDR3 region has the DNA TGTGCCAGCATAAGTGGGACTTACAATGAGCAGTTCTTC. It encodes CASISGTYNEQFF.

This sequence joins TRBV6-1 and TRBJ2-7; D is perhaps TRBD1 or TRBD2 (5 bases each). Germline V lookup: CDR1 MNHNS, CDR2 SASEGT. V lost 8 bases to trimming and J lost 7 bases, with 21 bases between them. This CDR3 comprises 14 residues. CDR3 coding DNA: TGTGCCAGCTGGTATGGGACCGAGCTACGAGAGCAGTACTTC. Protein sequence: CASWYGTELREQYF.

This chain uses TRBV7-2 with TRBJ2-7; the D is unclear. The germline V gene encodes CDR1 SGHTA and CDR2 FQGNSA. V lost 1 base, J lost 2 bases, and 12 bases lay in between. This CDR3 spans 15 amino acids. This chain's CDR3 is CASSLVSGPTYEQYF. DNA of the CDR3: TGTGCCAGCAGCTTAGTTTCAGGTCCCACCTACGAGCAGTACTTC.

The rearrangement links TRBV28 to TRBJ1-2; TRBD1 matches 8 bases. V was clipped by 3 bases and J by 10 bases; unmatched bases: 16. CDR3 length: 16 amino acids. CDR1 and CDR2 from the germline V gene are MDHEN and SYDVKM. The CDR3 spells CASSFIISDRARDYTF. In DNA, the CDR3 is TGTGCCAGCAGTTTCATTATTTCGGACAGGGCACGGGACTACACCTTC.

This chain links TRBV2 with TRBJ2-7; perhaps TRBD2 as D (5 bases). This CDR3 region has 16 residues. Germline V lookup: CDR1 SNHLY, CDR2 FYNNEI. Trimming removed 3 bases from V and 5 bases from J, with 20 bases in between. CDR3 DNA: TGTGCCAGCAGTGACGCGGCGGGCATAGCTTTCCACGAGCAGTACTTC. Translated: CASSDAAGIAFHEQYF.

This clone was recorded only once. The gene calls are TRBV25-1 and TRBJ2-7; D may be TRBD1 (5 bases). The CDR3 is 13 residues long. Trimming removed 4 bases from V and 6 bases from J, with 13 bases in between. The germline CDR1 and CDR2 sequences are MGHDK and SYGVNS. The CDR3 DNA reads as TGTGCCAGCAGTGTCAATCAGGGTCGCGAGCAGTACTTC. It translates to CASSVNQGREQYF.

The rearrangement uses TRBV4-3 and TRBJ2-3; the match to TRBD2 covers 7 bases. CDR1 is LGHNA and CDR2 is YSLEER in the germline V gene. The CDR3 totals 16 residues. V shed 0 bases and J 2 bases; nucleotides not matched to a gene: 5. This CDR3 is CASSQEVAGVTDTQYF. CDR3 coding DNA: TGCGCCAGCAGCCAAGAAGTAGCGGGCGTCACAGATACGCAGTATTTT.

CDR3 sequence (DNA): TGTGCCAGCAGCCTGACAGCTAGGTATGGCTACACCTTC. Amino acids: CASSLTARYGYTF. The genes are TRBV5-6 and TRBJ1-2, with D possibly TRBD1 on 5 matching bases. The CDR3 contains 13 residues. Between the trimmed V and J ends, which lost 4 bases and 5 bases, there was a span of 12 bases. CDR1 is SGHDT, CDR2 YYEEEE, per germline.

The chain is built from TRBV7-6 and TRBJ2-5; the match to TRBD2 covers 13 bases. The germline gives CDR1 SGHVS, CDR2 FNYEAQ. V was clipped by 5 bases and J by 5 bases; unmatched bases: 8. The CDR3 loop spans 16 amino acids. CDR3 protein: CASSLETSGRSETQYF. CDR3 nucleotides: TGTGCCAGCAGCCTCGAGACTAGCGGGAGGTCTGAGACCCAGTACTTC.

This rearrangement joins TRBV7-8 to TRBJ2-1, with D possibly TRBD1 on 5 matching bases. CDR1 and CDR2 from the germline V gene are SGHVS and FQNEAQ. V was clipped by 6 bases and J by 0 bases, with 12 bases between them. This CDR3 spans 15 amino acids. The DNA for the CDR3 is TGTGCCAGCAGGCGCGACAGTAGCTCCTACAATGAGCAGTTCTTC. The encoded protein is CASRRDSSSYNEQFF.

To note about this clone: The sample holds other DNA sequences that translate to the same CDR3. This sequence joins TRBV27 and TRBJ1-1, with TRBD1 identical over 7 bases. J was trimmed by 2 bases and V by 6 bases; bases with no gene match: 3. CDR3 size: 13 residues. The germline V gene has CDR1 MNHEY and CDR2 SMNVEV (reference sequence). Here the CDR3 reads CASRPGGNTEAFF. The DNA for the CDR3 is TGTGCCAGCAGACCAGGGGGTAACACTGAAGCTTTCTTT.

The CDR3: CASSAKQGTTQRNYGYTF. CDR3 DNA: TGCGCCAGCAGCGCCAAACAGGGGACCACTCAACGAAACTATGGCTACACCTTC. The V and J genes are TRBV5-1 and TRBJ1-2, with 7 bases that match TRBD1. V lost 4 bases, J lost 2 bases, and 17 bases stayed unmatched. CDR3 size: 18 residues. Germline CDR1 is SGHRS and CDR2 is YFSETQ.

The chain has TRBV28 and TRBJ2-4; 11 bases are shared with TRBD1. The V and J ends lost 4 bases and 3 bases, in that order; junction bases with no gene match: 5. The CDR3 spans 16 residues. Germline CDR1 MDHEN, CDR2 SYDVKM. In DNA, the CDR3 is TGTGCCAGCAGTTCCTGGACAGGGGGCGGCAAAAACATTCAGTACTTC. This translates into CASSSWTGGGKNIQYF.

In its sample, this clone was seen once. The chain joins TRBV14 to TRBJ2-5; 9 bases are shared with TRBD2. V was pared by 5 bases and J by 3 bases, with 7 bases of the junction left unmatched. This CDR3 spans 15 amino acids. Germline lookup yields CDR1 SGHDN and CDR2 FVKESK. For the CDR3, the DNA is TGTGCCAGCAGCGCCGGACTAGCGCACAAAGAGACCCAGTACTTC. Amino acids: CASSAGLAHKETQYF.

The chain employs TRBV13 and TRBJ2-5; D might be TRBD1 or TRBD2, each matching 6 bases. Trimming took 5 bases from V and 5 from J, leaving 12 bases between them. Germline V gene lookup returns CDR1 PRHDT and CDR2 FYEKMQ (reference sequence). The CDR3 spans 13 residues. CDR3 region: CASSLGGYETQYF. DNA of the CDR3: TGTGCCAGCAGCCTCGGGGGCTACGAGACCCAGTACTTC. Looking up the rest from reference TRBV13 and TRBJ2-5 gives the full variable domain: AAGVIQSPRHLIKEKRETATLKCYPIPRHDTVYWYQQGPGQDPQFLISFYEKMQSDKGSIPDRFSAQQFSDYHSELNMSSLELGDSALYFCASSLGGYETQYFGPGTRLLVL.

The chain has TRBV2 and TRBJ2-1; TRBD1 matches at 7 bases. Trimming removed 6 bases from V and 5 bases from J; junction bases left unmatched: 16. There are 17 residues in the CDR3. Germline CDR1 is SNHLY and CDR2 is FYNNEI. CDR3 sequence reads: CASRPTLHRDRDNEQFF. The CDR3, as DNA: TGTGCCAGCAGACCGACACTTCACCGGGACAGAGACAATGAGCAGTTCTTC. Together with reference TRBV2 and TRBJ2-1, the CDR3 gives the full variable domain: EPEVTQTPSHQVTQMGQEVILRCVPISNHLYFYWYRQILGQKVEFLVSFYNNEISEKSEIFDDQFSVERPDGSNFTLKIRSTKLEDSAMYFCASRPTLHRDRDNEQFFGPGTRLTVL.

The chain couples TRBV29-1 to TRBJ2-1, with 7 bases that match TRBD1. CDR3 size: 14 residues. V shed 8 bases, J shed 0 bases, and the junction held 7 bases outside the gene matches. Germline V gene lookup returns CDR1 SQVTM and CDR2 ANQGSEA. The chain's CDR3 is CSIKWDSSYNEQFF. CDR3 in DNA: TGCAGCATAAAGTGGGACAGCTCCTACAATGAGCAGTTCTTC.

The DNA of the CDR3 is TGTGCCAGCAGCCTCAGGGGGAGTGATGGCTACACCTTC. Protein: CASSLRGSDGYTF. V and J are TRBV28 and TRBJ1-2; 7 nucleotides match TRBD1. Losses at the gene ends were 6 bases for V and 6 bases for J; bases not matched to a gene: 7. The CDR3 is 13 residues long. Germline CDR1 is MDHEN and CDR2 is SYDVKM.